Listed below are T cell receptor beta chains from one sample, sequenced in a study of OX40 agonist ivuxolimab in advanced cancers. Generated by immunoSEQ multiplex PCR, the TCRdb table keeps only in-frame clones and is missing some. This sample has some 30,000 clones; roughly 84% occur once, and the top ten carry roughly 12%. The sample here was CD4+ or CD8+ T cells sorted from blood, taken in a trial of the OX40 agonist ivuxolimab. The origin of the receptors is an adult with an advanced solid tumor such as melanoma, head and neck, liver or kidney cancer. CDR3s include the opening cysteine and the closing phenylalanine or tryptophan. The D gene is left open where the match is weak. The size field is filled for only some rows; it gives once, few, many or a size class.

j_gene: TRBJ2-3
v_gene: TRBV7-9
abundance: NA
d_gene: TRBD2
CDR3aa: CASSSTSGRTDTQYF
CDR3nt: TGTGCCAGCAGCTCGACTAGCGGGAGGACAGATACGCAGTATTTT

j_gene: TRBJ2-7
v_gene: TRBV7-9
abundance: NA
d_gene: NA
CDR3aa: CASSLPVSYEQYF
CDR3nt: TGTGCCAGCAGCTTACCAGTTTCCTACGAGCAGTACTTC

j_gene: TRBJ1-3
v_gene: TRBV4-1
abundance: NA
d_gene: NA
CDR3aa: CASSPGRGKTGNTIYF
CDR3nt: TGCGCCAGCAGCCCCGGCCGGGGTAAAACTGGAAACACCATATATTTT

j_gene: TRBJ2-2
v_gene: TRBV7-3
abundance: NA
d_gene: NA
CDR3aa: CASSLTFGGDRLNTGELFF
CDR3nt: TGTGCCAGCAGCTTAACGTTTGGGGGAGATCGGTTGAACACCGGGGAGCTGTTTTTT

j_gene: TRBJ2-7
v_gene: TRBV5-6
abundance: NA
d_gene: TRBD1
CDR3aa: CASSTDRGRESPSYEQYF
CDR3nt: TGTGCCAGCAGCACGGACAGGGGGCGGGAATCACCTTCCTACGAGCAGTACTTC

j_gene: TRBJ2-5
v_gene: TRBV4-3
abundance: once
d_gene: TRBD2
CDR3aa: CASSQTGGWEETQYF
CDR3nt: TGCGCCAGCAGCCAGACGGGGGGGTGGGAAGAGACCCAGTACTTC

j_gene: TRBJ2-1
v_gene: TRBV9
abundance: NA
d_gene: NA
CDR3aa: CASSVSGNEQFF
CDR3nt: TGTGCCAGCAGCGTCTCGGGGAATGAGCAGTTCTTC

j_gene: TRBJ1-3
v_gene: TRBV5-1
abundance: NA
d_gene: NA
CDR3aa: CASMGTPSSGNTIYF
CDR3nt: TGCGCCAGCATGGGGACACCTAGCTCTGGAAACACCATATATTTT

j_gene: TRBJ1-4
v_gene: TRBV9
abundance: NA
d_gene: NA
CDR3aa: CASSPGTEQEKLFF
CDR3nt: TGTGCCAGCAGCCCCGGGACCGAGCAGGAAAAACTGTTTTTT

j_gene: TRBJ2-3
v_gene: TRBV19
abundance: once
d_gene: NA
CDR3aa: CASRGRATDTQYF
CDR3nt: TGTGCCAGTAGAGGCAGGGCCACAGATACGCAGTATTTT

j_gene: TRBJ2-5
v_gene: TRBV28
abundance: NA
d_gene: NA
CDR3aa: CASRPGVGQETQYF
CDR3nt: TGTGCCAGCAGGCCAGGGGTGGGGCAAGAGACCCAGTACTTC

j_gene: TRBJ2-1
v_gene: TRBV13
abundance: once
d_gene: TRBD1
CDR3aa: CASSHRTGTGIYNERFF
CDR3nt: TGTGCCAGCAGCCACCGAACCGGGACAGGGATCTACAATGAGCGGTTCTTC

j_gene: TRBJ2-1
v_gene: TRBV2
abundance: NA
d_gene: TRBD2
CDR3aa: CASAQPSGGALDHEQFF
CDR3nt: TGTGCCAGCGCTCAGCCTAGCGGGGGGGCCTTAGATCATGAGCAGTTCTTC

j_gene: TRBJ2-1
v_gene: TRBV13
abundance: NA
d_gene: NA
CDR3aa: CASEGRVTGSYNEQFF
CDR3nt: TGTGCCAGCGAAGGACGGGTAACGGGCTCCTACAATGAGCAGTTCTTC

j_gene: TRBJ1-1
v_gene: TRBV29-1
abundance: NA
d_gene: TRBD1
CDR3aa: CSVRTGGLNTEAFF
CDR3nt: TGCAGCGTCAGGACAGGAGGACTGAACACTGAAGCTTTCTTT

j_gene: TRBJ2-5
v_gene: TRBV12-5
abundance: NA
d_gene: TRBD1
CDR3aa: CASGTDRDQETQYF
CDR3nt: TGTGCTAGTGGCACGGACAGGGACCAAGAGACCCAGTACTTC

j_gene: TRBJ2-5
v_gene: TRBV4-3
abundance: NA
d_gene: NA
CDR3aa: CASSRGTSIQETQYF
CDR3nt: TGCGCCAGCAGCCGAGGCACCTCCATCCAAGAGACCCAGTACTTC

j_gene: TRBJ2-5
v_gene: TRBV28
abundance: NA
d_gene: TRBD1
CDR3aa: CASSSGGDRGVWETQYF
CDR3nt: TGTGCCAGCAGCTCCGGGGGGGACAGGGGTGTTTGGGAGACCCAGTACTTC

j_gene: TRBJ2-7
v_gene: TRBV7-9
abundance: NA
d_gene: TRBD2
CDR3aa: CASSLFSGRATYEQYF
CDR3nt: TGTGCCAGCAGCTTATTTAGCGGGAGGGCGACCTACGAGCAGTACTTC

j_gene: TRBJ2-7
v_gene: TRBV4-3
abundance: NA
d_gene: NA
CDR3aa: CASSQERDTLYEQYF
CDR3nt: TGCGCCAGCAGCCAAGAAAGGGACACCCTATACGAGCAGTACTTC

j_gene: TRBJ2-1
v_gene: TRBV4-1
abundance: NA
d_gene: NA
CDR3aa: CASSPARFDNEQFF
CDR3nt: TGCGCCAGCAGCCCCGCGAGGTTCGACAATGAGCAGTTCTTC

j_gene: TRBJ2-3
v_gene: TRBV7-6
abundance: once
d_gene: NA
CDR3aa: CASSLAGQGLGGDTQYF
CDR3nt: TGTGCCAGCAGCTTAGCGGGTCAGGGACTTGGTGGAGATACGCAGTATTTT

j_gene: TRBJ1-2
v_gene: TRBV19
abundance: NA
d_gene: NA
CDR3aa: CASSSGPRESGYTF
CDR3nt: TGTGCCAGCTCATCCGGGCCACGGGAAAGTGGCTACACCTTC

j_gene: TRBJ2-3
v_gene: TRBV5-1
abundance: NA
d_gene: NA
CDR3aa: CASSFGAPYNTDTQYF
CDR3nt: TGCGCCAGCAGCTTTGGTGCCCCATACAACACAGATACGCAGTATTTT

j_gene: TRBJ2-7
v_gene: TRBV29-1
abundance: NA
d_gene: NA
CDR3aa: CSVVRDTSYEQYF
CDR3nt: TGCAGCGTCGTCCGGGACACCTCCTACGAGCAGTACTTC

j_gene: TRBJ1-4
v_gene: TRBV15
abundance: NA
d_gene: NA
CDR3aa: CATSREIGGDEKLFF
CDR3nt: TGTGCCACCAGCAGAGAAATAGGGGGTGATGAAAAACTGTTTTTT

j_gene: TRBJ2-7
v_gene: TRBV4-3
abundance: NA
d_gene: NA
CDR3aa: CASSQEWSPYEQYF
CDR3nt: TGCGCCAGCAGCCAAGAATGGTCTCCCTACGAGCAGTACTTC